The 10 T cell receptor beta chains reported below all come from one sample, sequenced in a study of blood T cell repertoires in COVID-19. The method was immunoSEQ multiplex PCR; TCRdb's version includes in-frame clones alone and lacks a portion of them. The sample has 150,000 to 200,000 clones; more than 75% are singletons. Specimen: PBMCs or T cells enriched from blood (not recorded which). These receptors originate from a man in his forties who had recovered from COVID-19.

This clone was observed a single time. This sequence joins TRBV5-1 and TRBJ2-3, with TRBD1 as a possible D gene (6 bases). Germline-derived CDR1 and CDR2 are SGHRS and YFSETQ. V was pared by 1 base and J by 7 bases, with 25 bases between. The CDR3 totals 18 residues. The CDR3 spells CASSLQSGAGVSFNTQYF. The CDR3 DNA follows: TGCGCCAGCAGCTTGCAGAGTGGAGCAGGGGTGAGCTTTAATACGCAGTATTTT. The whole variable domain, filled in from reference TRBV5-1 and TRBJ2-3, reads KAGVTQTPRYLIKTRGQQVTLSCSPISGHRSVSWYQQTPGQGLQFLFEYFSETQRNKGNFPGRFSGRQFSNSRSEMNVSTLELGDSALYLCASSLQSGAGVSFNTQYFGPGTRLTVL.

This chain links TRBV12-5 with TRBJ2-5; D is perhaps TRBD2 (6 bases). This CDR3 has 13 residues. Germline assignment: CDR1 LGHNT and CDR2 FRNRAP. V gave up 8 bases and J gave up 0 bases, with 10 bases separating them. CDR3 region: CASHAGNQETQYF. The DNA for the CDR3 is TGTGCTAGTCATGCGGGGAACCAAGAGACCCAGTACTTC. The full variable domain, completed using reference TRBV12-5 and TRBJ2-5, is DARVTQTPRHKVTEMGQEVTMRCQPILGHNTVFWYRQTMMQGLELLAYFRNRAPLDDSGMPKDRFSAEMPDATLATLKIQPSEPRDSAVYFCASHAGNQETQYFGPGTRLLVL.

V and J are TRBV4-1 and TRBJ1-1, with no clear D. CDR1 and CDR2 (germline): MGHRA, YSYEKL. The CDR3 loop spans 18 amino acids. Trimming removed 4 bases at V and 1 base at J, with 22 bases between. CDR3 DNA: TGCGCCAGCAGCCGCTACGTAGTCCAGGAGAGGGAGAACACTGAAGCTTTCTTT. Encoded protein: CASSRYVVQERENTEAFF.

This clone was found a few times. The rearrangement uses TRBV7-8 and TRBJ1-3; D possibly corresponds to TRBD1 (6 bases). The CDR3 totals 14 residues. The V gene lost 3 bases and the J gene lost 7 bases, with 13 bases spanning the gap. Germline V CDR1 and CDR2: SGHVS, FQNEAQ. The CDR3 sequence: CASSLRQGRNTIYF. As DNA, the CDR3 is TGTGCCAGCAGCTTGAGGCAGGGGCGGAACACCATATATTTT.

The chain links TRBV3-1 (or the pseudogene TRBV3-2) to TRBJ2-3, with 9 bases lining up with TRBD2. This CDR3 has 16 amino acids. V shed 4 bases, J shed 0 bases, and the junction held 5 bases outside the gene matches. Germline-derived CDR1 and CDR2 are LGHDT and YNNKEL (reference sequence). The CDR3 DNA is TGTGCCAGCAGCCCTTTAGCGGGGGCTAGCACAGATACGCAGTATTTT. This translates into CASSPLAGASTDTQYF.

The chain couples TRBV4-1 to TRBJ1-2, with a possible D match to TRBD1 (6 bases). The length of the CDR3 is 16 residues. The germline gives CDR1 MGHRA, CDR2 YSYEKL. V lost 1 base and J 3 bases, leaving 15 bases between the germline ends. CDR3 nucleotides: TGCGCCAGCAGCCAAGTGCCCAGGGGCTATCACTATGGCTACACCTTC. Protein: CASSQVPRGYHYGYTF.

This chain connects TRBV5-5 to TRBJ2-1, with TRBD1 matching over 9 bases. Germline-derived CDR1 and CDR2 are SGHKS and YYEKEE (reference sequence). The CDR3 is 15 residues long. Trimming took 3 bases from V and 3 from J; bases not matched to a gene: 4. The CDR3 is CASSSWDRDYNEQFF. CDR3 DNA: TGTGCCAGCAGCTCCTGGGACAGGGACTACAATGAGCAGTTCTTC.

The V and J genes are TRBV7-3 and TRBJ2-2; D remains ambiguous. Looked up from germline, CDR1 is SGHTA and CDR2 is FQGTGA. The CDR3 has 12 amino acids. V was clipped by 4 bases and J by 3 bases, with 3 bases between them. Here the CDR3 DNA reads TGTGCCAGCAGCTCTTACACCGGGGAGCTGTTTTTT. It codes for CASSSYTGELFF.

V is TRBV18 and J is TRBJ2-2; possible D gene TRBD1, 6 bases. Germline V gives CDR1 KGHSH, CDR2 LQKENI. The CDR3 is 16 residues long. V shed 6 bases and J shed 0 bases, with 14 bases lying between them. The CDR3 DNA reads TGTGCCAGCTCGAACCAGGGGCCAACGAACACCGGGGAGCTGTTTTTT. This encodes CASSNQGPTNTGELFF.

The genes are TRBV19 and TRBJ1-2; unclear D gene. The CDR3 runs to 15 residues. V lost 1 base and J 5 bases, leaving 14 bases between the germline ends. Germline CDR1 reads LNHDA; CDR2 reads SQIVND (reference sequence). CDR3 coding DNA: TGTGCCAGTAGTATAGGCGGCGTCGCGATGTATGGCTACACCTTC. This translates into CASSIGGVAMYGYTF.